What follows is one T cell receptor (beta chain) and its context. The data were taken from a study of ipilimumab plus nivolumab after autologous stem cell transplantation. At the level of the study: Patients received a median of roughly 5 ipilimumab and roughly eight nivolumab doses.

CDR3 length: 15 residues. The germline CDR1 and CDR2 sequences are SGHAT and FQNNGV. Trimming shortened V by 5 bases and J by 6 bases, and 20 bases separated the two germline ends. Assay used: immunoSEQ multiplex PCR; TCRdb lists only in-frame clones, some missing. The sample gives tens of thousands of clones, 86% of which show up once; 4% to 6% is in the top ten. Sample: PBMCs, taken in a trial of ipilimumab plus nivolumab as post-transplant consolidation. The chain links TRBV11-2 to TRBJ2-7; D is ambiguous. The clonotype originates from a male donor with diffuse large B-cell lymphoma. The CDR3 reads CASSPAPRREVEQYF. As DNA, the CDR3 is TGTGCCAGCAGCCCAGCCCCCCGCCGAGAGGTCGAGCAGTACTTC.